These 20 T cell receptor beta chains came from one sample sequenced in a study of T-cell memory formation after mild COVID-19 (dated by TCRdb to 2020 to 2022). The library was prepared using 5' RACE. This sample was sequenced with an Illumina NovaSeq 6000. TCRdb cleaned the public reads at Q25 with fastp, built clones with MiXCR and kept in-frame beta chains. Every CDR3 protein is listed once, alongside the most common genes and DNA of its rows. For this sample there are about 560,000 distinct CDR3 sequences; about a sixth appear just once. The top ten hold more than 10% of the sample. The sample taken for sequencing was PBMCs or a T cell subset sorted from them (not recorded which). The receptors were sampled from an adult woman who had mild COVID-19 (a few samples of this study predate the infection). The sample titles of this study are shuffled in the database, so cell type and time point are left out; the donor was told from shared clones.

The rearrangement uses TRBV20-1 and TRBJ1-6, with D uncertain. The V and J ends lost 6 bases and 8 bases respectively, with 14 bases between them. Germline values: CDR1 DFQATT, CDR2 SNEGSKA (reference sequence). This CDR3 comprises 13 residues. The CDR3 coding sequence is TGCAGTGCGGTAACAGAGCAAGATTCACCCCTCCACTTT. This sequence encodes CSAVTEQDSPLHF.

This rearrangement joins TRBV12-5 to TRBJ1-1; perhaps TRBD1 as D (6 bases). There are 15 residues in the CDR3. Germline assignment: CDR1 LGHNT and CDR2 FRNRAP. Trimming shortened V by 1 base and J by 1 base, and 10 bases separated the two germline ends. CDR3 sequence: CASGLAPRGNTEAFF. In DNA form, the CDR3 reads TGTGCTAGTGGTTTGGCACCCAGGGGGAACACTGAAGCTTTCTTT.

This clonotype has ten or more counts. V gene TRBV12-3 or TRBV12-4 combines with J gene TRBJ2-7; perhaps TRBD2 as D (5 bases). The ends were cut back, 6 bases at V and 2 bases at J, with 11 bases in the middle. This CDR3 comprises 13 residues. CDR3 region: CASSPDSTYEQYF. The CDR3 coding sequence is TGTGCCAGCAGCCCGGACTCGACCTACGAGCAGTACTTC.

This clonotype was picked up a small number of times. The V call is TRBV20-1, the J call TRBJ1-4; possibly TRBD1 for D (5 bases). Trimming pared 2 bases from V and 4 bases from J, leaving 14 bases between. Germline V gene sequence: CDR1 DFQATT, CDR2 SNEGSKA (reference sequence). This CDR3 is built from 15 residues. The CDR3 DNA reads TGCAGTGCTAGAAAGAGGGGACTCGATAATGAAAAACTGTTTTTT. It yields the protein CSARKRGLDNEKLFF.

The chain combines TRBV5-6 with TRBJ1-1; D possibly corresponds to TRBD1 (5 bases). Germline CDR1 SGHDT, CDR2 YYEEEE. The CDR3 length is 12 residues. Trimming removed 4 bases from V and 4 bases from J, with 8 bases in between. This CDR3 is CASSRQRTEAFF. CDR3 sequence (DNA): TGTGCCAGCAGCCGACAGCGCACTGAAGCTTTCTTT.

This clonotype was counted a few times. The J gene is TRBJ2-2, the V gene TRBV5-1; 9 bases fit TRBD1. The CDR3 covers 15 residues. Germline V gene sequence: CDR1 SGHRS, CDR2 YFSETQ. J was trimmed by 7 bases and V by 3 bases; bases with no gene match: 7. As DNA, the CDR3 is TGCGCCAGCAGCTCCGGGACAGGGCCGGGCGGGGAGCTGTTTTTT. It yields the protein CASSSGTGPGGELFF.

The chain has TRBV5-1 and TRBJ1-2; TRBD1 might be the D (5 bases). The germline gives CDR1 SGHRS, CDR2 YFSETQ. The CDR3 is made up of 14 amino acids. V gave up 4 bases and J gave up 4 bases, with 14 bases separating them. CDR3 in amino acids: CASSVNLGVYGYTF. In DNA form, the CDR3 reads TGCGCCAGCAGCGTCAACCTAGGGGTCTATGGCTACACCTTC.

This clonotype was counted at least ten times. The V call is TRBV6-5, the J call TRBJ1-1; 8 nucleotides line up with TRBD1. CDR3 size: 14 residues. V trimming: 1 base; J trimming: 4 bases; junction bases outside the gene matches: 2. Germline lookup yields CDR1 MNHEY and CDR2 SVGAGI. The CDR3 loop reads CASSYLQGGTEAFF. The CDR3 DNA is TGTGCCAGCAGTTACTTACAGGGGGGCACTGAAGCTTTCTTT.

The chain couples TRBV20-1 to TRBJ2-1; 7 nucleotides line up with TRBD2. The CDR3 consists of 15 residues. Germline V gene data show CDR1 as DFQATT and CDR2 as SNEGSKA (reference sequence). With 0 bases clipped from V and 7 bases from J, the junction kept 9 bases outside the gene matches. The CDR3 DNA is TGCAGTGCTAGAGATTCTAGCGGACAAAGGAATGAGCAGTTCTTC. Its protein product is CSARDSSGQRNEQFF.

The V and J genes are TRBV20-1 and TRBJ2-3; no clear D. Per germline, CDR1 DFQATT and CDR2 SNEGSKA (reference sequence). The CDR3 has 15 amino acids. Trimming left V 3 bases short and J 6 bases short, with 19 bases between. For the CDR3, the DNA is TGCAGTGCTAGGGACCGCTCGCCAGCATCGGATACGCAGTATTTT. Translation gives CSARDRSPASDTQYF.

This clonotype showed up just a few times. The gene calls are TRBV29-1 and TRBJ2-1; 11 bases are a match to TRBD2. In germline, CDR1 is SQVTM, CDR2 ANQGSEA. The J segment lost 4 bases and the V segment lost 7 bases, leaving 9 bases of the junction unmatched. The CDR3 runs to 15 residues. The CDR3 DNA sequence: TGCAGCGGGACCGGGACTAGCGGCTTTTACAATGAGCAGTTCTTC. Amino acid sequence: CSGTGTSGFYNEQFF.

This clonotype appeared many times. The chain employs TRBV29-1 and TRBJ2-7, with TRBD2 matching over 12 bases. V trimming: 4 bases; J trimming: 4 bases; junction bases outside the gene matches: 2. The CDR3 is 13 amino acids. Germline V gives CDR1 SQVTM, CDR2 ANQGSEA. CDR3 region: CSVGGLAGYEQYF. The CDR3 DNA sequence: TGCAGCGTTGGAGGACTAGCGGGGTACGAGCAGTACTTC.

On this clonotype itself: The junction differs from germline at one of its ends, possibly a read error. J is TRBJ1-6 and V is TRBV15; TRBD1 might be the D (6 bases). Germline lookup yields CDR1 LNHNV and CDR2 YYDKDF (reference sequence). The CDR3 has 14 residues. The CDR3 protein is CATSRATGNSHLHF. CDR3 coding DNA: TGTGCCACCAGCAGAGCCACAGGGAATTCACACCTCCACTTT.

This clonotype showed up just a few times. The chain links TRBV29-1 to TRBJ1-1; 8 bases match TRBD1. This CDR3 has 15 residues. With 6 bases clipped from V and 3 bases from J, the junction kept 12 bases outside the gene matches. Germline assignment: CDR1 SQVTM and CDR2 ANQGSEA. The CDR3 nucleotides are TGCAGCGTGGGGAATGTGGACAGGGTCGACACTGAAGCTTTCTTT. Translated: CSVGNVDRVDTEAFF.

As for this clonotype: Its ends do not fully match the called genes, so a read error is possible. The CDR3 here is CASSFGQGTYNGQFF. CDR3 sequence (DNA): TGTGCCAGCAGCTTTGGACAGGGGACCTACAATGGGCAGTTCTTC. V and J are TRBV5-5 and TRBJ2-1; 9 bases agree with TRBD1. The V gene's germline CDR1 is SGHKS and CDR2 YYEKEE (reference sequence). The CDR3 has 15 amino acids.

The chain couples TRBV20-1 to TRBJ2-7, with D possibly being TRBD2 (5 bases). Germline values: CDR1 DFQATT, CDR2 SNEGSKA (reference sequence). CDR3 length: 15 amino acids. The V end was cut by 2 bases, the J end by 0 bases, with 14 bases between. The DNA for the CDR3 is TGCAGTGCTAGACCCCTGGGGAGTGGCTCCTACGAGCAGTACTTC. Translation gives CSARPLGSGSYEQYF.

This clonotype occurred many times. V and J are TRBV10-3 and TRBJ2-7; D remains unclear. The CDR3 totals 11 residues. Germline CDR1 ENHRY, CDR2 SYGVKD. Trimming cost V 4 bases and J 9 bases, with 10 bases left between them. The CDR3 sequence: CAISGGLGQYF. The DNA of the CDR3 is TGTGCCATCAGTGGGGGTTTGGGGCAGTACTTC.

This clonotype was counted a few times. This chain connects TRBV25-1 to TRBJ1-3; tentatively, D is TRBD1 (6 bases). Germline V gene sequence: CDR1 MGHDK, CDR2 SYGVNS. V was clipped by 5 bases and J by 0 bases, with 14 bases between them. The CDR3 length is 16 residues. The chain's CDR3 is CASSPRTVLSGNTIYF. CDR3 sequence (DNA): TGTGCCAGCAGTCCTCGGACAGTTCTCTCTGGAAACACCATATATTTT. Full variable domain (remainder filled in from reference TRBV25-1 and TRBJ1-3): EADIYQTPRYLVIGTGKKITLECSQTMGHDKMYWYQQDPGMELHLIHYSYGVNSTEKGDLSSESTVSRIRTEHFPLTLESARPSHTSQYLCASSPRTVLSGNTIYFGEGSWLTVV.

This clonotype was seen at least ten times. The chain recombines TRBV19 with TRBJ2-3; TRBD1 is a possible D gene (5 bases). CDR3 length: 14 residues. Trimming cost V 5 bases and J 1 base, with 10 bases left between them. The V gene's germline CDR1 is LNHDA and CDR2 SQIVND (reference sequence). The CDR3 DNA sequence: TGTGCCAGTAGTCTACAGGACGGCACAGATACGCAGTATTTT. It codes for CASSLQDGTDTQYF.

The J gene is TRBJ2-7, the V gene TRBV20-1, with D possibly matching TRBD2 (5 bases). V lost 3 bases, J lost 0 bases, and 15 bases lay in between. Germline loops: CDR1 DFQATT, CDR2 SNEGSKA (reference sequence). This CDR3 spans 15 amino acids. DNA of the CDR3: TGCAGTGCTAGGGATCGGCGGAGGAGCTCCTACGAGCAGTACTTC. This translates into CSARDRRRSSYEQYF.